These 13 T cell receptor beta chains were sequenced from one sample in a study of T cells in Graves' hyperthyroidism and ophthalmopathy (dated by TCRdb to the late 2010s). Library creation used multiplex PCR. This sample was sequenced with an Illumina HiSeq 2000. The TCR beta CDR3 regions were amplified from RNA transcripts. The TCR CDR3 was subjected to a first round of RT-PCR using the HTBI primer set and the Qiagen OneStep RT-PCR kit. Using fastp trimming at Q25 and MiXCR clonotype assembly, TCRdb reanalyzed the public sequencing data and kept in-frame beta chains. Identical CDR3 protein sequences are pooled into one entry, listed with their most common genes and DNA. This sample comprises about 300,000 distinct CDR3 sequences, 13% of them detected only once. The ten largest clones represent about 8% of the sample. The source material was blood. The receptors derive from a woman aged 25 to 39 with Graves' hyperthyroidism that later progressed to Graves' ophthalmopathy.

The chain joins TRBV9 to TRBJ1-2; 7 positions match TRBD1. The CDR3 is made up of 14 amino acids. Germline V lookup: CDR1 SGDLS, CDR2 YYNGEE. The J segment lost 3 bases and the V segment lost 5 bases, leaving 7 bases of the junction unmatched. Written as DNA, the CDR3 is TGTGCCAGCAGGGCGACAGGGTTTGACTATGGCTACACCTTC. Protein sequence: CASRATGFDYGYTF.

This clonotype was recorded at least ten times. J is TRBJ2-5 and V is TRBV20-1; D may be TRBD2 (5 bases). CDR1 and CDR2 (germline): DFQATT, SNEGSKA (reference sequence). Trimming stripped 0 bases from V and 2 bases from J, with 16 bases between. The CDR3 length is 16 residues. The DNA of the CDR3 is TGCAGTGCTAGAGATCCCTGGCTAGCAGCTCAAGAGACCCAGTACTTC. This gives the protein CSARDPWLAAQETQYF.

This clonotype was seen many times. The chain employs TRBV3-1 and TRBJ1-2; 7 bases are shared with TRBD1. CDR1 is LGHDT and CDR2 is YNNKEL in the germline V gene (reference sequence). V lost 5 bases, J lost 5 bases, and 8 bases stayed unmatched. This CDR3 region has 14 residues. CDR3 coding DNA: TGTGCCAGCAGCTACGGGACAGTTAAATATGGCTACACCTTC. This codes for CASSYGTVKYGYTF. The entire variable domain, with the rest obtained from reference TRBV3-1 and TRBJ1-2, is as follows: DTAVSQTPKYLVTQMGNDKSIKCEQNLGHDTMYWYKQDSKKFLKIMFSYNNKELIINETVPNRFSPKSPDKAHLNLHINSLELGDSAVYFCASSYGTVKYGYTFGSGTRLTVV.

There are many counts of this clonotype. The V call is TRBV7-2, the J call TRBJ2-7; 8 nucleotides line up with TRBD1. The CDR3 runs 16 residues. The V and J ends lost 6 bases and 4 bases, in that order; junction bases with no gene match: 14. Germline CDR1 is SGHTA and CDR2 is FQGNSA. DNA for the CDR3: TGTGCCAGCAGTCACCGTATCGGGACAGGTGGTTACGAGCAGTACTTC. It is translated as CASSHRIGTGGYEQYF.

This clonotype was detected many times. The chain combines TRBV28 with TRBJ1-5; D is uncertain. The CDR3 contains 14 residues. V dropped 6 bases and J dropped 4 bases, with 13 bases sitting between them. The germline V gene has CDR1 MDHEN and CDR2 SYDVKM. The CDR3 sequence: CASSPGLQNQPQHF. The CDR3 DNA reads TGTGCCAGCAGCCCTGGACTGCAGAATCAGCCCCAGCATTTT.

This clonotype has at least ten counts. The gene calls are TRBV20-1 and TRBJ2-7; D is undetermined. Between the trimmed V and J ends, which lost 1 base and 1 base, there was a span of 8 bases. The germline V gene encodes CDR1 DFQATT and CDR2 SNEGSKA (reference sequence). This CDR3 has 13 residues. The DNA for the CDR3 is TGCAGTGCTAGAGGGGCTGGTTCCTACGAGCAGTACTTC. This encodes CSARGAGSYEQYF.

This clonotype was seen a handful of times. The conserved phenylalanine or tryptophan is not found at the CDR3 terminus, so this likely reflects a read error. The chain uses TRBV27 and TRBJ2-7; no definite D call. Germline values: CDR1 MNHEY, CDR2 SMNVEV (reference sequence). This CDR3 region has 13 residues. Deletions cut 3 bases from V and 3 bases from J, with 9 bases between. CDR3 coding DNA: TGTGCCAGCAGTTTTGGTGGAAGCTACGAGCAGTACCTC. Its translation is CASSFGGSYEQYL.

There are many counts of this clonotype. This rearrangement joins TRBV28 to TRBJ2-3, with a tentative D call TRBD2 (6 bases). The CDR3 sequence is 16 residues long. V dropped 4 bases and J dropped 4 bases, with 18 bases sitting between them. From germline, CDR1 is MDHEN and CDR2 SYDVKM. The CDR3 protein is CASSSGLVTGADTQYF. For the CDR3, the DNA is TGTGCCAGCAGTTCCGGATTGGTGACGGGAGCAGATACGCAGTATTTT.

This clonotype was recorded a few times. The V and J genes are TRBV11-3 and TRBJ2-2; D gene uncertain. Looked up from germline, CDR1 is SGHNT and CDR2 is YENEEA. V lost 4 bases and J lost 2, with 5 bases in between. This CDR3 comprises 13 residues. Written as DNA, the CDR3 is TGTGCCAGCAGCTCAACAAACACCGGGGAGCTGTTTTTT. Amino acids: CASSSTNTGELFF.

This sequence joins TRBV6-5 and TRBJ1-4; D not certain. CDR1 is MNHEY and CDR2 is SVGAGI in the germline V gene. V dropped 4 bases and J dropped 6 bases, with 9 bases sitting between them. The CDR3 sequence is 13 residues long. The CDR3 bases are TGTGCCAGCAGTTTTGTAAAGGATGAAAAACTGTTTTTT. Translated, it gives CASSFVKDEKLFF.

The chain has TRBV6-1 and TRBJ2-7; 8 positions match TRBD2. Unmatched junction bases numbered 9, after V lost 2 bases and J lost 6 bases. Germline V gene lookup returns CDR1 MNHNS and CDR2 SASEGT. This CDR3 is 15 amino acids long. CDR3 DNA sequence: TGTGCCAGCAGTGAAAGTAGGCGGGAGGTTACCGAGCAGTACTTC. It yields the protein CASSESRREVTEQYF.

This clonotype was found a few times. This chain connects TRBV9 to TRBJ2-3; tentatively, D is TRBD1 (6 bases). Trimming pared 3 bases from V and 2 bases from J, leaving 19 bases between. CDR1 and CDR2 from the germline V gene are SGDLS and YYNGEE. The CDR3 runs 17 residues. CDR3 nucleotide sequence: TGTGCCAGCAGCGCCAAGGGCCCACAGGGAAACACAGATACGCAGTATTTT. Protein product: CASSAKGPQGNTDTQYF.

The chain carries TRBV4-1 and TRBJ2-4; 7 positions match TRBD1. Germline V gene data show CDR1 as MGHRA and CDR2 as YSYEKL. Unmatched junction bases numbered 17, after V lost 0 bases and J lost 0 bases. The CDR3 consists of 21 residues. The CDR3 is CASSQDLTGRQGQLAKNIQYF. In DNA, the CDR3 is TGCGCCAGCAGCCAAGATCTGACAGGGCGTCAAGGACAACTAGCCAAAAACATTCAGTACTTC.